A selection of T cell receptor beta chains follows, all from one sample in a study of brain T cells in children with intractable seizures. Profiled with immunoSEQ multiplex PCR; TCRdb holds only in-frame clones, not every one. The table includes roughly 69,000 clones, around 96% detected once. The sample here was peripheral blood, taken at surgery. These receptors all come from a boy younger than two with focal cortical dysplasia and intractable seizures. Both conserved end residues are part of each CDR3. A D gene is named only where the DNA matches it firmly. The size entry is marked missing in some rows and otherwise reads once, few, many or a size class.

cdr3_nt	cdr3_aa	v_call	clone_size	d_call	j_call
TGTGCCAGCAGTTTATACGGGACTGAAGCTTTCTTT	CASSLYGTEAFF	TRBV12-3/TRBV12-4	-	-	TRBJ1-1
TGCGCCAGCAGCCAGGGACCAGGGGAGGTGGAAAAACTGTTTTTT	CASSQGPGEVEKLFF	TRBV4-1	-	-	TRBJ1-4
TGCGCCAGCAGCTTGGGGACAAGTTATGGCTACACCTTC	CASSLGTSYGYTF	TRBV5-1	-	-	TRBJ1-2
TGTGCCAGCAGCCAAGAATCCGGGAATGAAAAACTGTTTTTT	CASSQESGNEKLFF	TRBV3-1/TRBV3-2	-	-	TRBJ1-4
TGCGCCAGCAGCCCACGGACAGGGGGTTCCTACGAGCAGTACTTC	CASSPRTGGSYEQYF	TRBV5-1	-	TRBD1	TRBJ2-7
TGCGCCAGCAGAGAGCGGGGGGTTGGAGAGACCCAGTACTTC	CASRERGVGETQYF	TRBV4-1	-	TRBD2	TRBJ2-5
TGTGCCAGCAGCCAAGAAAGTGGGCCAGATACGCAGTATTTT	CASSQESGPDTQYF	TRBV3-1/TRBV3-2	-	-	TRBJ2-3
TGTGCGCAACGGGTAGACAATGAGCAGTTCTTC	CAQRVDNEQFF	TRBV7-3	-	-	TRBJ2-1
TGTGCCAGCAGTTTATCGGGCGGACATTCTAATTCACCCCTCCACTTT	CASSLSGGHSNSPLHF	TRBV27	-	-	TRBJ1-6
TGTGCCAGCAGCTTAGCGGGGGAGGGGGCCAATGAGCAGTTCTTC	CASSLAGEGANEQFF	TRBV7-7	-	-	TRBJ2-1
TGTGCCAGCGTTCTGAGAGCCCCGTACCGTGATACGCAGTATTTT	CASVLRAPYRDTQYF	TRBV21-1	-	-	TRBJ2-3
TGTGCCAGCAGCCAAAGGAGCTGGTTTGGCACAGATACGCAGTATTTT	CASSQRSWFGTDTQYF	TRBV28	-	-	TRBJ2-3
TGTGCCAGCAGTTTTTGGGGCAATGAGCAGTTCTTC	CASSFWGNEQFF	TRBV28	-	-	TRBJ2-1
TGTGCCAGCAGTGAAGCCATCGGAAGCACAGATACGCAGTATTTT	CASSEAIGSTDTQYF	TRBV6-1	-	-	TRBJ2-3
TGTGCCAGCAGTGAGGGACCTAGCGGGGGGGTGTATGAGCAGTTCTTC	CASSEGPSGGVYEQFF	TRBV2	-	TRBD2	TRBJ2-1
TGTGCCAGCAGTTATGGGATAGAGCAGTACTTC	CASSYGIEQYF	TRBV6-6	-	-	TRBJ2-7
TGTGCCAGTAGTATCGCAGCCCCCTCCTACGAGCAGTACTTC	CASSIAAPSYEQYF	TRBV19	once	-	TRBJ2-7
TGTGCCAGCAGGGGACCGACGAACACTGAAGCTTTCTTT	CASRGPTNTEAFF	TRBV6-5	-	-	TRBJ1-1
TGCGCCAGCAGCCAAGAAGTGGCTAGCGATGAGCAGTTCTTC	CASSQEVASDEQFF	TRBV4-1	-	-	TRBJ2-1
TGCGCCAGCAGCCAAGATTCGATGGGTCCCCACACAGATACGCAGTATTTT	CASSQDSMGPHTDTQYF	TRBV4-3	-	-	TRBJ2-3
TGTGCCAGCAGTAGGGAGGTGTTGCGGGACGGCGGACCCTACGAGCAGTACTTC	CASSREVLRDGGPYEQYF	TRBV6-2/TRBV6-3	-	-	TRBJ2-7
TGTGCCAGCAGCTCAGAGCGGGAGGGTTCCTACAATGAGCAGTTCTTC	CASSSEREGSYNEQFF	TRBV7-9	-	TRBD2	TRBJ2-1
TGTGCCAGCAGTTTAACTAGCGGGGGGAACACAGATACGCAGTATTTT	CASSLTSGGNTDTQYF	TRBV27	-	TRBD2	TRBJ2-3
TGCGCCAGCAGCTTGGTTGCTAGGGAGGCAGAGCAGTACTTC	CASSLVAREAEQYF	TRBV5-1	-	-	TRBJ2-7
TGTGCCAGCAGCCATGGTTCCTACGAGCAGTACTTC	CASSHGSYEQYF	TRBV3-1/TRBV3-2	-	-	TRBJ2-7
TGTGCCAGCAGCTTTATGGGGGGGCTAGCGGGAGGGGAGCAGTACTTC	CASSFMGGLAGGEQYF	TRBV7-2	-	TRBD2	TRBJ2-7